The rows below give T cell receptor beta chains drawn from one sample of a study of CD4+ T cells in melanoma. Method: immunoSEQ multiplex PCR; TCRdb's copy keeps in-frame clones and lacks some. The table shows some 110,000 clones, with 92% occurring only once. The sequenced sample consisted of peripheral blood. These receptors all come from a human donor with melanoma. Each CDR3 is given without its conserved first and last residue. The size field is filled for only some rows; it gives once, few, many or a size class.

CDR3: ASSEPRLNTEAF; J: TRBJ1-1; size: .; V: TRBV5-4
CDR3: ASSSRIQGSSDTQY; J: TRBJ2-3; size: .; V: TRBV5-4
CDR3: ASSLVGQGLETQY; J: TRBJ2-5; size: .; V: TRBV5-1
CDR3: ASSLATDWNTEAF; J: TRBJ1-1; size: .; V: TRBV5-4
CDR3: ASSFRDREMYEQY; J: TRBJ2-7; size: .; V: TRBV5-4
CDR3: ASSLVGETQY; J: TRBJ2-5; size: few; V: TRBV19
CDR3: ASSASVESPLH; J: TRBJ1-6; size: .; V: TRBV5-4
CDR3: ASSLENSVTAGELF; J: TRBJ2-2; size: .; V: TRBV5-5
CDR3: ASSIWDRNEKLF; J: TRBJ1-4; size: .; V: TRBV19
CDR3: ASSLKDRSYEQY; J: TRBJ2-7; size: .; V: TRBV27
CDR3: ASTVGIDRMRKTEAF; J: TRBJ1-1; size: .; V: TRBV4-1
CDR3: ASSQDGGVKTQY; J: TRBJ2-5; size: .; V: TRBV4-2
CDR3: ASSLLPGKGYT; J: TRBJ1-2; size: .; V: TRBV27
CDR3: ASSPWGGTEAF; J: TRBJ1-1; size: few; V: TRBV7-3
CDR3: ASSLSGERSYNEQF; J: TRBJ2-1; size: .; V: TRBV27
CDR3: ASSPPSGRRNEQF; J: TRBJ2-1; size: .; V: TRBV18
CDR3: ASSPSLSNYGYT; J: TRBJ1-2; size: few; V: TRBV18
CDR3: AWSAQLSTDTQY; J: TRBJ2-3; size: .; V: TRBV30
CDR3: ASSYSGTPNQPQH; J: TRBJ1-5; size: once; V: TRBV5-1
CDR3: ASSLDPAGEQY; J: TRBJ2-7; size: .; V: TRBV5-1
CDR3: ASSPQVGANTGELF; J: TRBJ2-2; size: once; V: TRBV18
CDR3: ASSRTSGTNIQY; J: TRBJ2-4; size: .; V: TRBV5-6
CDR3: ASPQDSRLSYT; J: TRBJ1-2; size: .; V: TRBV7-9
CDR3: ASSLARTSYGYT; J: TRBJ1-2; size: .; V: TRBV28
CDR3: ASSSRAAPTYNEQF; J: TRBJ2-1; size: .; V: TRBV27
CDR3: ASSLEGASSSTDTQY; J: TRBJ2-3; size: .; V: TRBV5-1